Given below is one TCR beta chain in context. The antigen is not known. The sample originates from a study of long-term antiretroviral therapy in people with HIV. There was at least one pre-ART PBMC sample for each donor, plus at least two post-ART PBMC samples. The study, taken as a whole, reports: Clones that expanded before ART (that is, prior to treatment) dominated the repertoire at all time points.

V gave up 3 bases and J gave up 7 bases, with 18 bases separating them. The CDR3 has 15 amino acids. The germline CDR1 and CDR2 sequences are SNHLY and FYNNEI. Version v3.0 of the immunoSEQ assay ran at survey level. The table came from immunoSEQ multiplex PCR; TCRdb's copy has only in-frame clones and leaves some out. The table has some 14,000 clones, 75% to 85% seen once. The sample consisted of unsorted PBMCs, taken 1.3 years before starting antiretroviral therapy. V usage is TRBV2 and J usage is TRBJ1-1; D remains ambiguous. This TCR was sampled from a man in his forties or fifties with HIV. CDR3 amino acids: CASSDWNRIISEAFF. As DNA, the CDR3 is TGTGCCAGCAGTGACTGGAACAGAATTATAAGTGAAGCTTTCTTT.